A selection of T cell receptor beta chains follows, all from one sample in a study of blood T cell repertoires in COVID-19. Assay: immunoSEQ multiplex PCR; the TCRdb copy retains only in-frame clones and omits some. The repertoire holds some 220,000 clones, with just under 85% as singletons. Sequenced sample: peripheral blood. The receptors were gathered from a man aged 50 to 59 with acute or convalescent COVID-19. Each CDR3 is given with its conserved first and last residue. The D gene is left open where the match is weak. The size entry is marked missing in some rows and otherwise reads once, few, many or a size class.

CDR3nt: TGTGCCAGCCGGGGGGCCCCGGGGCTAGCGGGAGTAAATGAGCAGTTCTTC
CDR3aa: CASRGAPGLAGVNEQFF
d_gene: TRBD2
v_gene: TRBV19
abundance: NA
j_gene: TRBJ2-1

CDR3nt: TGTGCCAGCAGTGAAGCCGGGACAGGACGAGGAGGGGGCTATGGCTACACCTTC
CDR3aa: CASSEAGTGRGGGYGYTF
d_gene: TRBD1
v_gene: TRBV6-1
abundance: NA
j_gene: TRBJ1-2

CDR3nt: TGTGCCACCAGTGATTGGCTGACTAGCGGGGGGAACAATGAGCAGTTCTTC
CDR3aa: CATSDWLTSGGNNEQFF
d_gene: TRBD2
v_gene: TRBV24-1
abundance: NA
j_gene: TRBJ2-1

CDR3nt: TGTGCCAGCAGCCAAGTGAGGCAGTCTAGCACAGATACGCAGTATTTT
CDR3aa: CASSQVRQSSTDTQYF
d_gene: NA
v_gene: TRBV14
abundance: NA
j_gene: TRBJ2-3

CDR3nt: TGTGCCATCAGTGGGGTTACGGGAGGGGTCGGTAATGAGCAGTTCTTC
CDR3aa: CAISGVTGGVGNEQFF
d_gene: TRBD2
v_gene: TRBV10-3
abundance: NA
j_gene: TRBJ2-1

CDR3nt: TGTGCCAGCAGCCAAGTCGGGGGCAATCAGCCCCAGCATTTT
CDR3aa: CASSQVGGNQPQHF
d_gene: NA
v_gene: TRBV3-1/TRBV3-2
abundance: NA
j_gene: TRBJ1-5

CDR3nt: TGTGCCTGGGCCGCCGGGGACAGGGGAAAGGGCCAGCCCCAGCATTTT
CDR3aa: CAWAAGDRGKGQPQHF
d_gene: TRBD1
v_gene: TRBV30
abundance: NA
j_gene: TRBJ1-5

CDR3nt: TGCGCCAGCAGTACCGGGACACAGAATTACGAGCAGTACTTC
CDR3aa: CASSTGTQNYEQYF
d_gene: NA
v_gene: TRBV10-1
abundance: NA
j_gene: TRBJ2-7

CDR3nt: TGTGCCAGCAGTTTATTTACAGGGGCGAGAAGTGGCTACACCTTC
CDR3aa: CASSLFTGARSGYTF
d_gene: TRBD1
v_gene: TRBV27
abundance: NA
j_gene: TRBJ1-2

CDR3nt: TGTGCCAGCTCACCGTGGGAGGGACGCGACGATGAGCAGTTCTTC
CDR3aa: CASSPWEGRDDEQFF
d_gene: TRBD2
v_gene: TRBV18
abundance: NA
j_gene: TRBJ2-1

CDR3nt: TGTGCCACCAGCAGTAAGAGAGGAGGAGGGGAGACCCAGTACTTC
CDR3aa: CATSSKRGGGETQYF
d_gene: NA
v_gene: TRBV15
abundance: NA
j_gene: TRBJ2-5

CDR3nt: TGTGCCATCAGTGATTGGGGAAGGGAGAATCAGCCCCAGCATTTT
CDR3aa: CAISDWGRENQPQHF
d_gene: NA
v_gene: TRBV10-3
abundance: NA
j_gene: TRBJ1-5

CDR3nt: TGTGCCATCAGTGACTCGGCCTACGAGCAGTACTTC
CDR3aa: CAISDSAYEQYF
d_gene: NA
v_gene: TRBV10-3
abundance: NA
j_gene: TRBJ2-7

CDR3nt: TGCGCCAGCAGCCTCACAGGGGGTACGCTTAATGAAAAACTGTTTTTT
CDR3aa: CASSLTGGTLNEKLFF
d_gene: TRBD1
v_gene: TRBV5-1
abundance: once
j_gene: TRBJ1-4

CDR3nt: TGTGCCAGCAGCCCGACAGGGGTTCGCTACGAGCAGTACTTC
CDR3aa: CASSPTGVRYEQYF
d_gene: TRBD1
v_gene: TRBV7-2
abundance: NA
j_gene: TRBJ2-7

CDR3nt: TGTGCCAGCAGCCCGACCGGGACAGGGAGGAACACCGGGGAGCTGTTTTTT
CDR3aa: CASSPTGTGRNTGELFF
d_gene: TRBD1
v_gene: TRBV28
abundance: NA
j_gene: TRBJ2-2

CDR3nt: TGTGCCAGCAGTCTAGAGACAGGGGGGAACAATGAGCAGTTCTTC
CDR3aa: CASSLETGGNNEQFF
d_gene: TRBD1
v_gene: TRBV6-4
abundance: NA
j_gene: TRBJ2-1

CDR3nt: TGTGCCAGCATCCTGGACAGCTATGGCTACACCTTC
CDR3aa: CASILDSYGYTF
d_gene: NA
v_gene: TRBV2
abundance: once
j_gene: TRBJ1-2

CDR3nt: TGTGCCAGCAGCGTAGTAGCGGGGCCCTACAATGAGCAGTTCTTC
CDR3aa: CASSVVAGPYNEQFF
d_gene: TRBD2
v_gene: TRBV9
abundance: NA
j_gene: TRBJ2-1

CDR3nt: TGTGCCAGCAGTCCACAGGGGGGTGAAAAACTGTTTTTT
CDR3aa: CASSPQGGEKLFF
d_gene: TRBD1
v_gene: TRBV27
abundance: NA
j_gene: TRBJ1-4

CDR3nt: TGTGCCAGCAGCGTAGCGGGGACTAATTTTAGAGGTGAGCAGTTCTTC
CDR3aa: CASSVAGTNFRGEQFF
d_gene: TRBD2
v_gene: TRBV9
abundance: NA
j_gene: TRBJ2-1

CDR3nt: TGTGCCAGCAGTGAAGGACAGCCCGTTAACTATGGCTACACCTTC
CDR3aa: CASSEGQPVNYGYTF
d_gene: NA
v_gene: TRBV6-1
abundance: NA
j_gene: TRBJ1-2

CDR3nt: TGTGCCAGCAGTAGCGGGATGGGCGAGCAGTACTTC
CDR3aa: CASSSGMGEQYF
d_gene: TRBD2
v_gene: TRBV27
abundance: NA
j_gene: TRBJ2-7

CDR3nt: TGTGCCAGCAGTTTATCCTCAGGGACCGGGGAGCTGTTTTTT
CDR3aa: CASSLSSGTGELFF
d_gene: NA
v_gene: TRBV28
abundance: few
j_gene: TRBJ2-2

CDR3nt: TGTGCCAGCAGATATGGACAGCTCTATGGCTACACCTTC
CDR3aa: CASRYGQLYGYTF
d_gene: NA
v_gene: TRBV12-3/TRBV12-4
abundance: NA
j_gene: TRBJ1-2

CDR3nt: TGTGCCAGCAGGTCAGGCTCGAGCTCCTATAATTCACCCCTCCACTTT
CDR3aa: CASRSGSSSYNSPLHF
d_gene: NA
v_gene: TRBV28
abundance: NA
j_gene: TRBJ1-6

CDR3nt: TGTGCCAGCGGTGACAGCGTTAATCAGCCCCAGCATTTT
CDR3aa: CASGDSVNQPQHF
d_gene: NA
v_gene: TRBV6-1
abundance: few
j_gene: TRBJ1-5

CDR3nt: TGTGCCAGCAGTTCTACGTCTAGCTTAAATGAGCAGTTCTTC
CDR3aa: CASSSTSSLNEQFF
d_gene: NA
v_gene: TRBV28
abundance: NA
j_gene: TRBJ2-1

CDR3nt: TGTGCCAGCAGCTTAGGTTGGCCAGGTGAAGAGACCCAGTACTTC
CDR3aa: CASSLGWPGEETQYF
d_gene: NA
v_gene: TRBV7-9
abundance: NA
j_gene: TRBJ2-5

CDR3nt: TGTGCCAGCAGCCAAGATAGGACAGGGGTATTTGGAAACACCATATATTTT
CDR3aa: CASSQDRTGVFGNTIYF
d_gene: TRBD1
v_gene: TRBV3-1/TRBV3-2
abundance: NA
j_gene: TRBJ1-3

CDR3nt: TGTGCCTGGAGCTCCGGGACAGGGTATGGCTACACCTTC
CDR3aa: CAWSSGTGYGYTF
d_gene: TRBD1
v_gene: TRBV30
abundance: few
j_gene: TRBJ1-2

CDR3nt: TGTGCCAGCAGTTTCACTCCGGACAGGGATTTTACAGATACGCAGTATTTT
CDR3aa: CASSFTPDRDFTDTQYF
d_gene: TRBD1
v_gene: TRBV28
abundance: NA
j_gene: TRBJ2-3

CDR3nt: TGTGCCAGTAGTAATTATAGACAGGGGCGCACAGATACGCAGTATTTT
CDR3aa: CASSNYRQGRTDTQYF
d_gene: TRBD1
v_gene: TRBV19
abundance: once
j_gene: TRBJ2-3

CDR3nt: TGCGCCAGCACCTCTCCCCTAGCGGGAGACCGCAATGAGCAGTTCTTC
CDR3aa: CASTSPLAGDRNEQFF
d_gene: TRBD2
v_gene: TRBV10-2
abundance: NA
j_gene: TRBJ2-1

CDR3nt: TGCGCCAGCAGCCTGGGACAGGGGTTTGAGGGGGAGACCCAGTACTTC
CDR3aa: CASSLGQGFEGETQYF
d_gene: TRBD1
v_gene: TRBV5-1
abundance: NA
j_gene: TRBJ2-5

CDR3nt: TGTGCTAGCAGGGCACCAGGAGAGACCCAGTACTTC
CDR3aa: CASRAPGETQYF
d_gene: NA
v_gene: TRBV12-5
abundance: NA
j_gene: TRBJ2-5

CDR3nt: TGTGCCTGGAGTGTACGATTTCGGGGAGGGGACACTGAAGCTTTCTTT
CDR3aa: CAWSVRFRGGDTEAFF
d_gene: NA
v_gene: TRBV30
abundance: NA
j_gene: TRBJ1-1

CDR3nt: TGTGCCAGCAGCTCTACAGGTGGTGGGGCCAACGTCCTGACTTTC
CDR3aa: CASSSTGGGANVLTF
d_gene: NA
v_gene: TRBV7-3
abundance: NA
j_gene: TRBJ2-6

CDR3nt: TGTGCCACCAGTGCCCCCTCGACTAGCGGGAAGTACGAGCAGTACTTC
CDR3aa: CATSAPSTSGKYEQYF
d_gene: TRBD2
v_gene: TRBV24-1
abundance: NA
j_gene: TRBJ2-7

CDR3nt: TGCGCCAGCAGCCCCACAGGGGAGACTTACAATGAGCAGTTCTTC
CDR3aa: CASSPTGETYNEQFF
d_gene: TRBD1
v_gene: TRBV5-1
abundance: few
j_gene: TRBJ2-1

CDR3nt: TGTGCCAGCAGCCTATCGACCGGGGCCTACGAGCAGTACTTC
CDR3aa: CASSLSTGAYEQYF
d_gene: NA
v_gene: TRBV11-2
abundance: NA
j_gene: TRBJ2-7

CDR3nt: TGTGCCAGCAGCTTGGCGGACAGAGGGATTCTCGGGGAGCTGTTTTTT
CDR3aa: CASSLADRGILGELFF
d_gene: NA
v_gene: TRBV5-8
abundance: few
j_gene: TRBJ2-2

CDR3nt: TGTGCCAGCAGCCCTGTGGACAAAGGGGAGACCCAGTACTTC
CDR3aa: CASSPVDKGETQYF
d_gene: NA
v_gene: TRBV6-6
abundance: NA
j_gene: TRBJ2-5

CDR3nt: TGTGCCAGCAGCCAAGATAAAGGGACAGGGGCGGCGAACTATGGCTACACCTTC
CDR3aa: CASSQDKGTGAANYGYTF
d_gene: TRBD1
v_gene: TRBV4-2
abundance: NA
j_gene: TRBJ1-2

CDR3nt: TGTGCCTGGAGTCAGGGCTATAACTATGGCTACACCTTC
CDR3aa: CAWSQGYNYGYTF
d_gene: NA
v_gene: TRBV30
abundance: NA
j_gene: TRBJ1-2

CDR3nt: TGTGCCAGCAGTGAAGGGCGGGGGCCCGTCTATGGCTACACCTTC
CDR3aa: CASSEGRGPVYGYTF
d_gene: NA
v_gene: TRBV6-1
abundance: NA
j_gene: TRBJ1-2

CDR3nt: TGTGCCAGCTCACCAATATATCGGGAAAAACTGTTTTTT
CDR3aa: CASSPIYREKLFF
d_gene: NA
v_gene: TRBV18
abundance: NA
j_gene: TRBJ1-4

CDR3nt: TGCGCCAGCAGCCGCGATCAGACTAGCCCCTACTACGAGCAGTACTTC
CDR3aa: CASSRDQTSPYYEQYF
d_gene: TRBD2
v_gene: TRBV4-1
abundance: once
j_gene: TRBJ2-7

CDR3nt: TGCGCCAGCAGCTGGGCGGGTCAAAGAGCCACCGGGGAGCTGTTTTTT
CDR3aa: CASSWAGQRATGELFF
d_gene: NA
v_gene: TRBV5-1
abundance: NA
j_gene: TRBJ2-2

CDR3nt: TGTGCCAGCAGCGGGACGGGACTAGCGGGAGGGCCTCTCAAAAACAGTGAGCAGTTCTTC
CDR3aa: CASSGTGLAGGPLKNSEQFF
d_gene: TRBD2
v_gene: TRBV2
abundance: NA
j_gene: TRBJ2-1